A selection of T cell receptor beta chains follows, all from one sample in a study of OX40 agonist ivuxolimab in advanced cancers. The protocol was immunoSEQ multiplex PCR, while the TCRdb copy is restricted to in-frame clones and leaves out a portion. Seen here are tens of thousands of clones, under 95% observed once, and the top ten hold about 10%. Sample: CD4+ or CD8+ T cells sorted from blood, taken in a trial of the OX40 agonist ivuxolimab. The origin of the receptors is an adult with an advanced solid tumor such as melanoma, head and neck, liver or kidney cancer. CDR3s leave out the opening cysteine and the closing phenylalanine or tryptophan. Fields, in order: J gene, V gene, clone size, CDR3 protein. Expanded clones get a size class; other rows say once, few or many, or leave the size out.

j_gene: TRBJ1-4; v_gene: TRBV6-5; abundance: NA; CDR3aa: ASSYSGEGRGEKLF
j_gene: TRBJ1-2; v_gene: TRBV13; abundance: NA; CDR3aa: ASTLPAEGRGGYT
j_gene: TRBJ1-4; v_gene: TRBV19; abundance: NA; CDR3aa: ASSIMARVYSNEKLF
j_gene: TRBJ2-6; v_gene: TRBV11-2; abundance: NA; CDR3aa: ASSLGSSGANVLT
j_gene: TRBJ2-4; v_gene: TRBV2; abundance: NA; CDR3aa: ASREGQGLGPIQY
j_gene: TRBJ2-1; v_gene: TRBV5-4; abundance: NA; CDR3aa: ASSPLAGGALAYEQF
j_gene: TRBJ1-2; v_gene: TRBV11-1; abundance: NA; CDR3aa: ASSLDSGYGYT
j_gene: TRBJ2-7; v_gene: TRBV7-6; abundance: NA; CDR3aa: ASSLGGQGTYEQY
j_gene: TRBJ1-3; v_gene: TRBV19; abundance: NA; CDR3aa: ASRLGPSSGNTIY
j_gene: TRBJ1-1; v_gene: TRBV2; abundance: NA; CDR3aa: ASSDTGGGTEAF
j_gene: TRBJ2-3; v_gene: TRBV6-6; abundance: NA; CDR3aa: ASSRLAGGTDTQY
j_gene: TRBJ1-2; v_gene: TRBV7-3; abundance: NA; CDR3aa: ASSLIAGHLNYGYT
j_gene: TRBJ2-7; v_gene: TRBV27; abundance: NA; CDR3aa: ASSVRGSTYEQY
j_gene: TRBJ2-1; v_gene: TRBV5-8; abundance: NA; CDR3aa: ASRNFEQF
j_gene: TRBJ2-7; v_gene: TRBV4-1; abundance: NA; CDR3aa: ASSPDSYEQY
j_gene: TRBJ1-2; v_gene: TRBV19; abundance: NA; CDR3aa: ATGFYGYT
j_gene: TRBJ2-7; v_gene: TRBV11-2; abundance: NA; CDR3aa: ASSFPPLAGGYEQY
j_gene: TRBJ1-1; v_gene: TRBV5-1; abundance: NA; CDR3aa: ASSLSGMNTEAF
j_gene: TRBJ2-4; v_gene: TRBV7-9; abundance: NA; CDR3aa: ASSLGVGTGEAKNIQY
j_gene: TRBJ2-5; v_gene: TRBV7-9; abundance: NA; CDR3aa: ASSLGGQETQY
j_gene: TRBJ1-6; v_gene: TRBV19; abundance: NA; CDR3aa: ASRITPMGGDSPLH
j_gene: TRBJ1-2; v_gene: TRBV27; abundance: NA; CDR3aa: ASSTTPGGFDYGYT
j_gene: TRBJ2-3; v_gene: TRBV5-1; abundance: NA; CDR3aa: ASSLGRGPTDTQY
j_gene: TRBJ1-4; v_gene: TRBV7-9; abundance: NA; CDR3aa: ASSLPRQSHEKLF
j_gene: TRBJ2-7; v_gene: TRBV27; abundance: NA; CDR3aa: ASSPWLGQGEQY
j_gene: TRBJ2-5; v_gene: TRBV6-6; abundance: NA; CDR3aa: ASSFPGQGTETQY
j_gene: TRBJ2-7; v_gene: TRBV11-2; abundance: NA; CDR3aa: ASSLGQGYYEQY
j_gene: TRBJ1-1; v_gene: TRBV27; abundance: NA; CDR3aa: ASSLSTLNTEAF
j_gene: TRBJ1-6; v_gene: TRBV4-2; abundance: NA; CDR3aa: ASSQYPADNSPLH
j_gene: TRBJ1-1; v_gene: TRBV6-6; abundance: once; CDR3aa: ASSYGPANTEAF
j_gene: TRBJ2-2; v_gene: TRBV6-1; abundance: NA; CDR3aa: ASTNSPGELF
j_gene: TRBJ2-7; v_gene: TRBV6-5; abundance: NA; CDR3aa: ASSFQGKIYEQY
j_gene: TRBJ2-6; v_gene: TRBV6-4; abundance: many; CDR3aa: ASSPQVGGSGANVLT
j_gene: TRBJ2-1; v_gene: TRBV7-6; abundance: NA; CDR3aa: ASSLWLAGGEQF